This TCR beta chain was documented in a study of blood T cell repertoires in COVID-19. In the study overall: Italy, Spain and the United States were the sources of the convalescent and acute COVID-19 samples.

Original methodology: Amplification of reference gene primers was used by the study to estimate nucleated cell counts. Assay used: immunoSEQ multiplex PCR; TCRdb lists only in-frame clones, some missing. From that table come the V and J calls and clone size; the DNA was used to work out D and trimming. The sample holds hundreds of thousands of clones, more than 75% seen once. The CDR3 runs 12 residues. CDR1 SGHTA and CDR2 FQGNSA come from the germline V gene. Trimming shortened V by 2 bases and J by 5 bases, and 6 bases separated the two germline ends. Allocation to cohorts depended on clinical history reported by the participants.

This rearrangement joins TRBV7-2 to TRBJ1-1; D not resolved. This sequence originates from a man aged 60 to 75 who had recovered from COVID-19. Sequencing input: PBMCs or T cells enriched from blood (not recorded which). This chain's CDR3 is CASSLLGTEAFF. Written as DNA, the CDR3 is TGTGCCAGCAGCTTACTAGGTACTGAAGCTTTCTTT.